This TCR beta chain is from a study of CD8 T cells in Susac syndrome. The RNA input was about 0.45 to 1 ug, and it was reverse transcribed with random hexamers. MiXCR was run by TCRdb on the immunoSEQ multiplex PCR reads, yielding one entry per CDR3 protein. The profile shows fewer than 350,000 distinct CDR3 sequences, roughly 85% of them singletons. CDR1 and CDR2 (germline): SGDLS, YYNGEE. The ends were cut back, 4 bases at V and 5 bases at J, with 24 bases in the middle. This CDR3 is built from 17 residues. This TCR was recovered from a human donor with multiple sclerosis. The specimen sequenced was CD8+ T cells from PBMCs. The J gene is TRBJ2-5, the V gene TRBV9; no reliable D call. The CDR3 nucleotides read TGTGCCAGCAGCCCGCAGATACCTGGGCGTGGTGGGGAGACCCAGTACTTC. Amino acids: CASSPQIPGRGGETQYF.